The clone carrying this T cell receptor beta chain has at least ten counts. The antigen is unknown. This sample stems from a study of neurological immune-mediated disorders. The study, taken as a whole, reports: None of the CDR3 amino acid sequences of expanded clones were shared across subjects, and this suggested private repertoires in all groups. In HTLV-1-associated myelopathy, TCR clonal expansion was greatest, and in multiple sclerosis it was least, below healthy controls.

TCRdb reprocessed the 5' RACE reads with MiXCR, giving one entry per CDR3 protein. The repertoire holds more than 45,000 distinct CDR3 sequences, with around 10% as singletons. Trimming removed 4 bases from V and 0 bases from J, with 12 bases in between. The germline V gene encodes CDR1 DFQATT and CDR2 SNEGSKA (reference sequence). The CDR3 sequence is 14 residues long. The starting material, 2 million PBMCs stored at -80 C, gave rise to the unsorted libraries. The chain is built from TRBV20-1 and TRBJ1-1, with D perhaps matching TRBD1 (5 bases). Specimen: PBMCs. The source is a man in his sixties in good health. CDR3 amino acids: CSANPGPLNTEAFF. CDR3 coding DNA: TGCAGTGCTAATCCGGGACCGCTGAACACTGAAGCTTTCTTT.